The T cell receptor beta chain under discussion was sequenced for a study of blood T cell repertoires in COVID-19. Study at large: Researchers got acute and convalescent COVID-19 samples from the United States, Italy and Spain. PBMCs, B-cell-depleted T cells, or T cells provided the cDNA or gDNA that made up the material.

Per the authors' pipeline: Amplified reference gene primers provided the basis for estimating nucleated cell counts. Sequencing was performed with immunoSEQ multiplex PCR; in TCRdb, only in-frame clones are kept and a portion is missing. V and J calls plus clone size are reproduced from that table; the DNA served to infer D and trimming. The repertoire holds about 110,000 clones, with approximately 80% as singletons. Trimming stripped 5 bases from V and 5 bases from J, with 10 bases between. Germline V gene sequence: CDR1 SNHLY, CDR2 FYNNEI. The CDR3 is 13 residues long. The V gene is TRBV2, the J gene TRBJ1-5; D is perhaps TRBD1 (6 bases). The sample taken for sequencing was peripheral blood. The receptor was derived from a woman in her fifties or sixties with acute or convalescent COVID-19. This CDR3 is CASSQNRDQPQHF. The CDR3, as DNA: TGTGCCAGCAGTCAGAACAGGGATCAGCCCCAGCATTTT.